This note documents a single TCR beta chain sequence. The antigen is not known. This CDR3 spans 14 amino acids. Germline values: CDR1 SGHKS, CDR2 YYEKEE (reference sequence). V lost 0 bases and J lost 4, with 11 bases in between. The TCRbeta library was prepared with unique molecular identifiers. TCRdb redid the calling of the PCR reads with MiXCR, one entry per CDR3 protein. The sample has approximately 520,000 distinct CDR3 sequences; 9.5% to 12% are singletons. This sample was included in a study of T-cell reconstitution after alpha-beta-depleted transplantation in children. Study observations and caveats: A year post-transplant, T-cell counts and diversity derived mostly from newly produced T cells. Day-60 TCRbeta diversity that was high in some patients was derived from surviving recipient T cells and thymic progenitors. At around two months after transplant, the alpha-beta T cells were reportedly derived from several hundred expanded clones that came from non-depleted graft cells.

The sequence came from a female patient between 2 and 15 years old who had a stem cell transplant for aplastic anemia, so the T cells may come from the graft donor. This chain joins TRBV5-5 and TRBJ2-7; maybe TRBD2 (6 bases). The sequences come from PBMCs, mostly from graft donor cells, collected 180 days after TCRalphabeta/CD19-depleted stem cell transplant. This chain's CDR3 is CASSLDRDFYEQYV. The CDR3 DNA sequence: TGTGCCAGCAGCTTGGACCGGGACTTTTACGAGCAGTACGTC.